This entry concerns a single TCR beta chain. Its target is unknown. The CDR3 loop spans 15 amino acids. The V gene lost 5 bases and the J gene lost 2 bases, with 14 bases spanning the gap. Germline V gene lookup returns CDR1 WNHNN and CDR2 SYGVQD (reference sequence). These data come from a study of cytomegalovirus exposure and HLA in healthy donors. Study outcomes and limitations: TCR beta chains numbering some 160 were designated cytomegalovirus-associated. Fewer N-insertions than the 666-donor mean were reportedly shown by an Asian-associated ancestry cluster in a later analysis.

The primer mix had 60 Vbeta and 13 Jbeta primers. In the original analysis: Counted up in a later analysis, unique TCR beta chains came to 65 million to 100 million, with roughly 11 million shared. Clones were read by immunoSEQ multiplex PCR, and TCRdb kept only the in-frame ones, dropping some. D and trimming come from the DNA, and the V and J calls and clone size come from that table. In the table there are hundreds of thousands of clones, roughly 89% of which are singletons. When sampled, the donors appeared nominally healthy, though they likely had unrecorded immune exposures. The TCR originated in a woman aged 18-29 years in good health and CMV-seronegative. This chain connects TRBV10-1 to TRBJ2-3; D may be TRBD2 (6 bases). The sample was PBMCs. The CDR3 DNA reads as TGCGCCAGCAGTAAGACGGGGGAGCTCACAGATACGCAGTATTTT. Translated, it gives CASSKTGELTDTQYF.